The rows below give T cell receptor beta chains drawn from one sample of a study of blood T cells in healthy people across ages. MiXCR was run by TCRdb on the 5' RACE reads, yielding one entry per CDR3 protein. The sample consists of around 1,700,000 distinct CDR3 sequences, about 30% of them appearing once. Sequenced: blood. The origin of the receptors is a woman aged 25 to 39 in good health. CDR3s include the opening cysteine and the closing phenylalanine or tryptophan. D genes are given only for firm matches. Some rows have no size entry. The others give once, few or many, or a class for an expanded clone.

cdr3_nt cdr3_aa j_call clone_size v_call d_call
TGTGCCAGCAGGTCACCGGGCGATGAGCAGTTCTTC CASRSPGDEQFF TRBJ2-1 - TRBV7-3 -
TGTGCCAGCAGCGTAGGGTCCCGGGACAGGGTGTTACAGCCCCAGCATTTT CASSVGSRDRVLQPQHF TRBJ1-5 few TRBV9 TRBD1
TGCGCCAGCAGCCCCGCATCAGGGGGCTTCTACGAGCAGTACTTC CASSPASGGFYEQYF TRBJ2-7 - TRBV5-1 TRBD1
TGCAGTGCTAGATCCCCTCCCAGCTCCTACAATGAGCAGTTCTTC CSARSPPSSYNEQFF TRBJ2-1 many TRBV20-1 -
TGTGCCAGCAGCCCGGAGGGGCAGATTATCACAGATACGCAGTATTTT CASSPEGQIITDTQYF TRBJ2-3 - TRBV7-2 -
TGTGCCAGCAGATCCACCGGGACAGGGTTGCGCTACACCTTC CASRSTGTGLRYTF TRBJ1-2 - TRBV12-3/TRBV12-4 TRBD1
TGTGCCAGCAGTTACTCAAGGGGGAAGAACACTGAAGCTTTCTTT CASSYSRGKNTEAFF TRBJ1-1 - TRBV6-5 -
TGTGCCATCAGTGGACAGGGGGCTGACGAGCAGTACTTC CAISGQGADEQYF TRBJ2-7 many TRBV10-3 TRBD1
TGCGCCAGCAGCTTCGGGACTAGTACCTCCTACAATGAGCAGTTCTTC CASSFGTSTSYNEQFF TRBJ2-1 - TRBV5-1 TRBD2
TGTGCCAGCAGGAATCAGTACAGGGGAGGCGAGCAGTACTTC CASRNQYRGGEQYF TRBJ2-7 many TRBV28 -
TGTGCCACCAGTGATTCCCAGAAGCCTTACGAGCAGTACTTC CATSDSQKPYEQYF TRBJ2-7 many TRBV24-1 -
TGTGCCAGCAGCGAGAGGGCGGGAGAGGGGGATGAGCAGTTCTTC CASSERAGEGDEQFF TRBJ2-1 - TRBV9 -
TGTGCCAGCAGTTTGCCGCAGGACAGCGGGGCTTTCTTT CASSLPQDSGAFF TRBJ1-1 few TRBV28 -
TGTGCCAGCAGCCTGGGACAGATTGGGACCGGGGAGCTGTTTTTT CASSLGQIGTGELFF TRBJ2-2 - TRBV5-5 TRBD1
TGCAGTACTTACCTCGACAGCTACCAAGAGACCCAGTACTTC CSTYLDSYQETQYF TRBJ2-5 - TRBV20-1 -
TGCGCCAGCATGAACACCCCGGGGACAGGGGAAAGTCGGGGCTACACCTTC CASMNTPGTGESRGYTF TRBJ1-2 many TRBV5-1 TRBD1
TGCGCCAGCAGCCCGGGCCCTTCGGGGGAAAAACTGTTTTTT CASSPGPSGEKLFF TRBJ1-4 - TRBV4-1 -
TGCAGTGCTAGTAGTGACGGGGATTCACCCCTCCACTTT CSASSDGDSPLHF TRBJ1-6 - TRBV20-1 -
TGTACCAGCAGCCGACTAGCGGGAGAATCCTACGAGCAGTACTTC CTSSRLAGESYEQYF TRBJ2-7 - TRBV7-6 TRBD2
TGCGCCAGCAGCTTAGCTGGAGGGACTAGCGGATACAATGAGCAGTTCTTC CASSLAGGTSGYNEQFF TRBJ2-1 - TRBV5-1 TRBD2
TGTGCCATCAGCGAGCGGGGGCCTCCAACCGGGGAGCTGTTTTTT CAISERGPPTGELFF TRBJ2-2 - TRBV10-3 TRBD2
TGCAGTGCTAGGGCTGGTACCCCTCCTTTCGAGCAGTTCTTC CSARAGTPPFEQFF TRBJ2-1 few TRBV20-1 -
TGTGCCACCAGCAGAGATGGGGGAGGGCTTGGTCAGCCCCAGCATTTT CATSRDGGGLGQPQHF TRBJ1-5 few TRBV15 -
TGTGCCAGCAGTCCACCGGGGGGACGGCTGAACACTGAAGCTTTCTTT CASSPPGGRLNTEAFF TRBJ1-1 - TRBV27 -
TGTGCCAGCAGCCAAGGACGGACAAGAAGCACAGATACGCAGTATTTT CASSQGRTRSTDTQYF TRBJ2-3 - TRBV14 -
TGTGCCTGGACAGTCACCCAACGGGGAGAGCAGTACTTC CAWTVTQRGEQYF TRBJ2-5 - TRBV30 -
TGTGCCAGCAGCTTAACCTATGGAAACACCATATATTTT CASSLTYGNTIYF TRBJ1-3 - TRBV7-9 -
TGCAGCGTCACCTCGGGGGTTACCACGAATACGCAGTATTTT CSVTSGVTTNTQYF TRBJ2-3 few TRBV29-1 -
TGTGCCAGCAGCCGCGTAGAGGGTCCCAATGGCTACACCTTC CASSRVEGPNGYTF TRBJ1-2 many TRBV7-2 -
TGTGCCACCAGTGATTTGCCGCCGGACAGAGAGAATCAGCCCCAGCATTTT CATSDLPPDRENQPQHF TRBJ1-5 - TRBV24-1 -
TGTGCCAGCCTAATCGGACCCTCCCTCACAGATACGCAGTATTTT CASLIGPSLTDTQYF TRBJ2-3 - TRBV6-1 -
TGTGCCAGCAGTTTAGCTTCAGGGGGCTATGGCTACACCTTC CASSLASGGYGYTF TRBJ1-2 few TRBV12-3/TRBV12-4 TRBD1
TGTGCCAGCAGTCCACCCGAGGGCTCTGAAGCTTTCTTT CASSPPEGSEAFF TRBJ1-1 - TRBV6-6 -
TGTGCCAGCAGTTTACTCGGTAGCGGTACCCTTTACAATGAGCAGTTCTTC CASSLLGSGTLYNEQFF TRBJ2-1 once TRBV12-3/TRBV12-4 -
TGCAGCGCAGGACCTACGAACACTGAAGCTTTCTTT CSAGPTNTEAFF TRBJ1-1 - TRBV29-1 -
TGCAGCGTTGAAGATCCTGGTGCAGGGAGGGTTAGTGGGCAGTTCTTC CSVEDPGAGRVSGQFF TRBJ2-1 - TRBV29-1 TRBD2